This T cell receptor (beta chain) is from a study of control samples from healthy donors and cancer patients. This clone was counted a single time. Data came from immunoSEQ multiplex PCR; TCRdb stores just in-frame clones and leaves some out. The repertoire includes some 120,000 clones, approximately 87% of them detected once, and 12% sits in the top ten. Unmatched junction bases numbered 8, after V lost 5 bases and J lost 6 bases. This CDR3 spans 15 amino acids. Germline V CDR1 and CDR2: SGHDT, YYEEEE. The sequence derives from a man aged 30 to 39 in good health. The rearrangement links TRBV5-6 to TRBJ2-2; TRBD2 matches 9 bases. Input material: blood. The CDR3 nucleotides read TGTGCCAGCAGGCGGGGGGGCCGAACGGCCGGGGAGCTGTTTTTT. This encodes CASRRGGRTAGELFF.